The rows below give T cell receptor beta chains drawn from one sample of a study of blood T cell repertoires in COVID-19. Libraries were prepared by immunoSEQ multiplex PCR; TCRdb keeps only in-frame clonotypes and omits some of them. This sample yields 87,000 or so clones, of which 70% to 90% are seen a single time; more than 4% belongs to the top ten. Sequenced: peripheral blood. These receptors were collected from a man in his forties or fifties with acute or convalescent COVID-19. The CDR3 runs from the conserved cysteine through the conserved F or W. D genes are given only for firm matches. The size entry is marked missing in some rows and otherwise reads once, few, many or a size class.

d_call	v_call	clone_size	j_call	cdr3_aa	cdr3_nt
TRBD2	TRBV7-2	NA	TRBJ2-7	CASSLSSLADYEQYF	TGTGCCAGCAGCTTGTCCTCTCTAGCGGACTACGAGCAGTACTTC
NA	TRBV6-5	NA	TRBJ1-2	CASRQDHNYGYTF	TGTGCCAGTAGACAGGATCATAACTATGGCTACACCTTC
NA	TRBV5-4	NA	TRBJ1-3	CASSLGAAYSGNTIYF	TGTGCCAGCAGCTTGGGGGCCGCTTATTCTGGAAACACCATATATTTT
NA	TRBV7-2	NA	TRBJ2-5	CASSLVRLETQYF	TGTGCCAGCAGCCTAGTTCGTCTCGAGACCCAGTACTTC
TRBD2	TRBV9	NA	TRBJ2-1	CASSVAPRPLSGGPHEQFF	TGTGCCAGCAGCGTAGCCCCTCGGCCCCTATCGGGAGGGCCGCATGAGCAGTTCTTC
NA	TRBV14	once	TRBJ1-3	CASSQAGAGNTIYF	TGTGCCAGCAGCCAAGCGGGGGCTGGAAACACCATATATTTT
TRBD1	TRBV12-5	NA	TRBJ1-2	CASGFQPRDSINYGYTF	TGTGCTAGTGGTTTCCAACCCCGGGACAGCATAAACTATGGCTACACCTTC
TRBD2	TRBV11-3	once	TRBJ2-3	CASSSSTSGRGNTQYF	TGTGCCAGCAGCTCCTCCACTAGCGGGAGAGGGAATACGCAGTATTTT
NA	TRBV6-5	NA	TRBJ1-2	CASSPREDYGYTF	TGTGCCAGCAGCCCAAGGGAGGACTATGGCTACACCTTC
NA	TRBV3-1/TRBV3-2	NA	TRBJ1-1	CASSQGQGNTEAFF	TGTGCCAGCAGCCAGGGTCAGGGAAACACTGAAGCTTTCTTT
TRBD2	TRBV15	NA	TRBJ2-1	CATSMELAGLDEQFF	TGTGCCACCTCCATGGAACTAGCGGGTTTGGATGAGCAGTTCTTC